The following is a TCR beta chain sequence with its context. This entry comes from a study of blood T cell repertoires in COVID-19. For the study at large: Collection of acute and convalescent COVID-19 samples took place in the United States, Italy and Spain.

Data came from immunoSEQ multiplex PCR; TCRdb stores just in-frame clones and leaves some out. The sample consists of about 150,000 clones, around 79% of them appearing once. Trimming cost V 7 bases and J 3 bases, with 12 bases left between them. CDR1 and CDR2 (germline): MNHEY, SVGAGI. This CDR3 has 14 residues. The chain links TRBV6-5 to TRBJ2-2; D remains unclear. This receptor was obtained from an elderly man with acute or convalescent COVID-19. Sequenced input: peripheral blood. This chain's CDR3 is CASIWVGDTGELFF. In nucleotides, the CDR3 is TGTGCCAGCATTTGGGTGGGCGACACCGGGGAGCTGTTTTTT.